This T cell receptor (beta chain) appears in the sequencing data of a study of T cells in Graves' hyperthyroidism and ophthalmopathy (dated by TCRdb to the late 2010s). For the wider study: Peripheral blood samples were taken at initial diagnosis, before any treatment was given. TCR Vbeta CDR3 sequencing of roughly 140 peripheral blood samples (approximately 44 ophthalmopathy, some 75 hyperthyroidism and some 17 progressor patients) is reported in the paper. The 100 or so discovery patients were randomly split 7:3 into training and test sets. An independent validation cohort of around 19 hyperthyroidism patients and over 15 patients who later progressed to ophthalmopathy tested prospective prediction of ophthalmopathy. Following sampling, methimazole starting at 30 mg daily was given to hyperthyroidism patients, and high-dose intravenous methylprednisolone was given to ophthalmopathy patients. In about 6 Graves' hyperthyroidism patients, the study also compared T-cell repertoires from thyroid tissue with T-cell repertoires from blood. To identify TCR V-J signatures that set the groups apart, the researchers used a discovery cohort of 100 or so patients, made up of some 41 with Graves' ophthalmopathy and some 58 with stable Graves' hyperthyroidism. What the authors observed across the whole study: Most expanded thyroid clonotypes (frequency above 0.001) were also detected in blood, suggesting blood repertoires may reflect thyroid immune responses. A model built on a 13 V-J signature distinguished ophthalmopathy from stable hyperthyroidism, reaching 87.88% sensitivity and 81.08% specificity in cross-validation and 80%/75% in testing. In validation, the model predicted progression to ophthalmopathy with approximately 71% sensitivity and approximately 78% specificity, a median of roughly seven months before onset. No statistical method was used to set the sample size in advance, and investigators knew the group allocation.

A patient counted as having stable Graves' hyperthyroidism if no progression to ophthalmopathy occurred over 18 months of follow-up. Hyperthyroidism patients were newly diagnosed, had a disease duration of under 2 months, and were aged 18 to 65 years. Exclusion was applied to patients with uncontrolled infections, other autoimmune diseases, pregnancy or lactation. Clinical symptoms, serum thyroxine and TRAb, thyroid ultrasound, and orbital computed tomography formed the basis for the diagnoses. Ficoll-Paque density gradient centrifugation was used to isolate PBMCs from approximately 11 ml of fresh peripheral blood. Total RNA was extracted using Trizol reagent, and RNA quality was assessed on an Agilent 2100 Bioanalyzer. Amplification of TCR beta CDR3 regions was carried out from RNA transcripts. The TCR CDR3 was subjected to a first round of RT-PCR using the HTBI primer set and the Qiagen OneStep RT-PCR kit. The libraries were constructed in a second round of multiplex PCR and then size-selected and purified. Paired-end sequencing of the libraries was performed with 100 bp reads on an Illumina HiSeq2000. For the original study's pipeline: SOAPnuke was used to process the raw data, with reads discarded if the reads contained adapters or uncalled bases, had a mean Phred below 15, or lacked an exact constant-primer or identifier match. High-quality paired reads were merged with COPE v1.2.5, and unique nucleotide sequences were defined as clonotypes. Clonotypes were aligned to IMGT TRBV, TRBD and TRBJ reference segments using MiTCR v1.1. Analysis was restricted to V-J combinations with a frequency above 0.0001, which covered roughly 99% of repertoires. The TCS score was defined as F50 (clonal expansion) divided by E x V (chaos), with BLOSUM62-based TCRdist calculated between CDR3 peptides within each V-J. Welch's t-statistics and random forest reduced around 510 V-J features to about 13, which were used in a naive Bayes classifier (R e1071). TCRdb trimmed the raw reads at Q25, called clones with MiXCR and kept productive beta chains. Rows with one shared CDR3 protein collapse into an entry with the most common genes and DNA. The V and J calls here are based on TCRdb, not the publication. The sample table contains under 350,000 distinct CDR3 sequences; only one count was recorded for roughly a fifth of them. The ten largest clones add up to less than 65% of the sample.

This clonotype was counted at least ten times. It lacks a known antigen. The record has no base qualities; no much larger clone is one base away. V and J lose 2 bases and 2 bases, and a span of 7 bases separates them. From the germline V gene, CDR1 is SNHLY and CDR2 is FYNNEI. Inclusive of the bounding cysteine and phenylalanine, the CDR3 is 14 residues long. The DNA shown is the 42-base CDR3, in frame from base 1. The receptor chain draws on TRBV2 and TRBJ1-5; a weak D assignment points to TRBD1 (6 bases agree). This sequence was found in a woman aged 45-60 years with Graves' hyperthyroidism. Specimen: blood. The nucleotide sequence is TGTGCCAGCAGTGAAAGGGGGGGCAATCAGCCCCAGCATTTT. This sequence encodes CASSERGGNQPQHF.